These 6 T cell receptor beta chains came from one sample sequenced in a study of shared clonotypes between healthy human individuals. TCRdb's copy holds only in-frame clones and misses some; the assay was immunoSEQ multiplex PCR. The sample includes 1.4 million or so clones, less than 99% of them seen just once. Material for sequencing was naive CD4+ T cells sorted from blood. Subset defined: CD45RA+ positively selected. The receptors stem from a man between 25 and 39 years old in good health.

The rearrangement uses TRBV5-1 and TRBJ2-2; D not resolved. This CDR3 region has 17 residues. Trimming removed 1 base from V and 0 bases from J, with 13 bases in between. CDR1 and CDR2 (germline): SGHRS, YFSETQ. The chain's CDR3 is CASSLRSKSSNTGELFF. The CDR3 nucleotides read TGCGCCAGCAGCTTGCGGAGTAAGAGTTCGAACACCGGGGAGCTGTTTTTT.

The chain combines TRBV7-9 with TRBJ1-1; no clear D gene. The CDR3 loop spans 12 amino acids. Deletions cut 5 bases from V and 7 bases from J, with 11 bases between. The germline V gene encodes CDR1 SEHNR and CDR2 FQNEAQ (reference sequence). CDR3 bases: TGTGCCAGCAGCACCCCTCAAGGTGAAGCTTTCTTT. Its translation is CASSTPQGEAFF.

The chain couples TRBV5-4 to TRBJ1-2; TRBD1 matches at 7 bases. V lost 4 bases to trimming and J lost 0 bases; unmatched junction nucleotides: 18. The CDR3 contains 19 residues. Germline V gene data show CDR1 as SGHNT and CDR2 as YYREEE (reference sequence). The CDR3 is CASSLERRQGSRSNYGYTF. For the CDR3, the DNA is TGTGCCAGCAGCCTAGAACGCCGACAGGGAAGCAGATCTAACTATGGCTACACCTTC.

As concerns this clone: This sample also contains other DNA sequences that code for the same CDR3. The gene calls are TRBV18 and TRBJ2-7; no clear D. From germline, CDR1 is KGHSH and CDR2 LQKENI. Deletions cut 2 bases from V and 3 bases from J, with 5 bases between. The length of the CDR3 is 12 residues. The CDR3 spells CASSPGGYEQYF. DNA for the CDR3: TGTGCCAGCTCACCAGGCGGCTACGAGCAGTACTTC. Based on the CDR3 plus reference TRBV18 and TRBJ2-7, the full variable domain is NAGVMQNPRHLVRRRGQEARLRCSPMKGHSHVYWYRQLPEEGLKFMVYLQKENIIDESGMPKERFSAEFPKEGPSILRIQQVVRGDSAAYFCASSPGGYEQYFGPGTRLTVT.

The chain combines TRBV7-9 with TRBJ2-1; 8 bases are shared with TRBD1. V trimming: 7 bases; J trimming: 4 bases; junction bases outside the gene matches: 12. The CDR3 has 16 residues. The germline V gene has CDR1 SEHNR and CDR2 FQNEAQ (reference sequence). CDR3 region: CASTHQGAGGYNEQFF. CDR3 coding DNA: TGTGCCAGCACCCACCAGGGGGCAGGGGGGTACAATGAGCAGTTCTTC.

This chain uses TRBV29-1 with TRBJ2-7; either TRBD1 or TRBD2 may fit D (6 bases each). Trimming cost V 4 bases and J 0 bases, with 13 bases left between them. Germline CDR1 and CDR2: SQVTM and ANQGSEA. This CDR3 spans 14 amino acids. CDR3: CSVVRDTYSYEQYF. The CDR3 region has the DNA TGCAGCGTTGTGCGGGACACTTACTCCTACGAGCAGTACTTC.